These 22 T cell receptor beta chains were all obtained from the same sample, sequenced in a study of blood T cell repertoires in COVID-19. Produced via immunoSEQ multiplex PCR; TCRdb's table is partial and in-frame only. The sample contains 15,000 to 17,000 clones, approximately 86% of which appear only once. Sequenced material: peripheral blood. All receptors come from a man in his sixties with acute or convalescent COVID-19.

The V gene is TRBV21-1, the J gene TRBJ1-4. TRBV21-1 is flagged as a pseudogene. CDR3 length equals 18 residues. CDR3 coding DNA: TGTGCCAGCAGCAACCGCGGAGGGGCGCCGTCAACTAATGAAAAACTGTTTTTT. Protein product: CASSNRGGAPSTNEKLFF.

V gene TRBV14 combines with J gene TRBJ2-1; 14 bases align to TRBD2. CDR3 length: 16 residues. With 4 bases clipped from V and 7 bases from J, the junction kept 6 bases outside the gene matches. Germline loops: CDR1 SGHDN, CDR2 FVKESK. The CDR3 nucleotides are TGTGCCAGCAGCCCCATGGGGACTAGCGGGGGAAATGAGCAGTTCTTC. Protein: CASSPMGTSGGNEQFF.

This chain connects TRBV2 to TRBJ1-1; 10 bases fit TRBD1. This CDR3 region has 14 residues. Losses at the gene ends were 7 bases for V and 6 bases for J; bases not matched to a gene: 8. Germline V gene sequence: CDR1 SNHLY, CDR2 FYNNEI. The CDR3 sequence: CASTRDRGSPEAFF. CDR3 DNA sequence: TGTGCCAGCACTAGGGACAGGGGCTCTCCTGAAGCTTTCTTT. The entire variable domain, with the rest obtained from reference TRBV2 and TRBJ1-1, is as follows: EPEVTQTPSHQVTQMGQEVILRCVPISNHLYFYWYRQILGQKVEFLVSFYNNEISEKSEIFDDQFSVERPDGSNFTLKIRSTKLEDSAMYFCASTRDRGSPEAFFGQGTRLTVV.

V and J are TRBV7-3 and TRBJ1-5, with a possible D match to TRBD1 (6 bases). The V and J ends lost 5 bases and 4 bases respectively, with 15 bases between them. Germline loops: CDR1 SGHTA, CDR2 FQGTGA. The CDR3 consists of 15 residues. The CDR3 here is CASSPNGGANQPQHF. The CDR3 coding sequence is TGTGCCAGCAGCCCGAATGGGGGGGCGAATCAGCCCCAGCATTTT.

V is TRBV4-2 and J is TRBJ2-5; perhaps TRBD1 as D (5 bases). The V gene's germline CDR1 is LGHNA and CDR2 YNFKEQ. CDR3 size: 16 residues. V dropped 0 bases and J dropped 6 bases, with 17 bases sitting between them. CDR3: CASSQEKGRVVQTQYF. The DNA for the CDR3 is TGTGCCAGCAGCCAAGAGAAAGGCAGGGTAGTGCAGACCCAGTACTTC.

The V call is TRBV4-2, the J call TRBJ2-2, with no clear D. The CDR3 loop spans 12 amino acids. The germline V gene has CDR1 LGHNA and CDR2 YNFKEQ. V lost 5 bases and J 2 bases, leaving 3 bases between the germline ends. The CDR3 sequence: CASSSNTGELFF. CDR3 nucleotide sequence: TGTGCCAGCAGCAGCAACACCGGGGAGCTGTTTTTT.

The CDR3 DNA is TGTGCCAGCAGTTCCCTAGCGTTAAGCACAGATACGCAGTATTTT. Its translation: CASSSLALSTDTQYF. V gene TRBV27 combines with J gene TRBJ2-3; a possible D gene is TRBD2 (6 bases). The length of the CDR3 is 15 residues. V was trimmed by 4 bases and J by 0 bases, leaving 11 bases between them. CDR1 is MNHEY and CDR2 is SMNVEV in the germline V gene (reference sequence).

The rearrangement uses TRBV3-1 (or the pseudogene TRBV3-2) and TRBJ2-7; 8 bases map to TRBD1. The J segment lost 5 bases and the V segment lost 2 bases, leaving 11 bases of the junction unmatched. Germline V gene lookup returns CDR1 LGHDT and CDR2 YNNKEL (reference sequence). The CDR3 consists of 16 residues. DNA for the CDR3: TGTGCCAGCAGCCAAAGACGAGGACAGGGCTTAAACGAGCAGTACTTC. It codes for CASSQRRGQGLNEQYF.

The rearrangement joins TRBV5-4 to TRBJ2-2, with D possibly TRBD1 on 7 matching bases. Trimming stripped 4 bases from V and 8 bases from J, with 21 bases between. The germline V gene has CDR1 SGHNT and CDR2 YYREEE (reference sequence). CDR3 size: 16 residues. For the CDR3, the DNA is TGTGCCAGCAGCGGATCGACAGGGAGGTTAGGGGGGGAGCTGTTTTTT. Translation gives CASSGSTGRLGGELFF.

The CDR3 DNA reads TGTGCCAGCTCGACAGGGGGAAGTCAGCCCCAGCATTTT. It encodes CASSTGGSQPQHF. V usage is TRBV18 and J usage is TRBJ1-5, with TRBD1 matching 9 bases. This CDR3 region has 13 residues. Germline CDR1 and CDR2: KGHSH and LQKENI. V was pared by 6 bases and J by 6 bases, with 3 bases of the junction left unmatched.

The rearrangement uses TRBV12-3 or TRBV12-4 and TRBJ2-1; 8 nucleotides agree with TRBD2. The junction had 1 base not matched to a gene; V was cut back by 6 bases and J by 6 bases. This CDR3 is built from 12 residues. CDR3 DNA sequence: TGTGCCAGCAGACTAGCGGTCAATGAGCAGTTCTTC. Amino acids: CASRLAVNEQFF.

The chain couples TRBV30 to TRBJ1-5, with D hard to call. This CDR3 spans 11 amino acids. Germline CDR1 reads GTSNPN; CDR2 reads SVGIG (reference sequence). V lost 1 base, J lost 13 bases, and 11 bases lay in between. The CDR3 sequence: CAWSEGGRQHF. The CDR3 DNA is TGTGCCTGGAGTGAGGGAGGCAGACAGCATTTT.

The rearrangement links TRBV29-1 to TRBJ2-1; 13 nucleotides line up with TRBD2. Germline V gene lookup returns CDR1 SQVTM and CDR2 ANQGSEA. The V segment lost 0 bases and the J segment 1 base; nucleotides outside the gene matches: 9. The CDR3 loop spans 19 amino acids. CDR3 residues: CSVEDRTSGSSRSYNEQFF. The CDR3 DNA follows: TGCAGCGTTGAAGATAGGACTAGCGGGAGTTCTCGGTCCTACAATGAGCAGTTCTTC.

This rearrangement joins TRBV18 to TRBJ1-6; 7 bases agree with TRBD1. Germline lookup yields CDR1 KGHSH and CDR2 LQKENI. The CDR3 spans 15 residues. V lost 2 bases, J lost 5 bases, and 3 bases stayed unmatched. The chain's CDR3 is CASSPGQVDNSPLHF. In nucleotides, the CDR3 is TGTGCCAGCTCACCAGGACAGGTAGATAATTCACCCCTCCACTTT.

V gene TRBV28 combines with J gene TRBJ1-3, with 7 bases lining up with TRBD1. V was clipped by 9 bases and J by 0 bases; unmatched bases: 8. CDR1 MDHEN and CDR2 SYDVKM come from the germline V gene. The CDR3 loop spans 15 amino acids. This CDR3 is CASKQGTPSGNTIYF. The CDR3, as DNA: TGTGCCAGTAAACAGGGGACCCCCTCTGGAAACACCATATATTTT.

The chain uses TRBV6-5 and TRBJ1-5; no clear D gene. The CDR3 is 13 residues long. V was trimmed by 0 bases and J by 7 bases, leaving 7 bases between them. Germline loops: CDR1 MNHEY, CDR2 SVGAGI. The CDR3 sequence is CASSYSLDQPQHF. Written as DNA, the CDR3 is TGTGCCAGCAGTTACTCACTAGACCAGCCCCAGCATTTT.

A few counts support this clone. The chain is built from TRBV27 and TRBJ2-3, with D perhaps TRBD1 (6 bases). Trimming removed 10 bases at V and 0 bases at J, with 14 bases between. The CDR3 loop spans 14 amino acids. CDR1 MNHEY and CDR2 SMNVEV come from the germline V gene (reference sequence). The CDR3 DNA follows: TGTGCCACTAGACAGGCCTATAGCACAGATACGCAGTATTTT. It yields the protein CATRQAYSTDTQYF.

The V call is TRBV2, the J call TRBJ2-1; 11 bases map to TRBD2. In germline, CDR1 is SNHLY, CDR2 FYNNEI. The CDR3 contains 13 residues. The V gene end was trimmed by 6 bases and the J gene end by 10 bases; junction bases not matched to a gene: 5. The CDR3 reads CASSRTSGREQFF. Here the CDR3 DNA reads TGTGCCAGCAGCAGGACTAGCGGGCGGGAGCAGTTCTTC.

This clone came up a few times. V is TRBV7-2 and J is TRBJ2-2; 8 nucleotides agree with TRBD1. CDR1 is SGHTA and CDR2 is FQGNSA in the germline V gene. This CDR3 contains 15 residues. The V and J ends lost 5 bases and 5 bases, in that order; junction bases with no gene match: 7. CDR3 coding DNA: TGTGCCAGCAGCCACGGACAGGGTGGGACCGGGGAGCTGTTTTTT. Its translation: CASSHGQGGTGELFF.

This chain joins TRBV5-6 and TRBJ1-2; D is possibly TRBD1 (6 bases). This CDR3 contains 18 residues. Looked up from germline, CDR1 is SGHDT and CDR2 is YYEEEE. The V and J ends lost 3 bases and 3 bases respectively, with 24 bases between them. In DNA, the CDR3 is TGTGCCAGCAGCTCACCAGGGGCGTGGGCAGAGAATCACTATGGCTACACCTTC. Protein: CASSSPGAWAENHYGYTF.

This chain joins TRBV28 and TRBJ2-7; the D is unclear. This CDR3 is built from 11 residues. The germline gives CDR1 MDHEN, CDR2 SYDVKM. The V end lost 6 bases, the J end lost 3 bases, and 6 bases lay between the germline ends. CDR3 in DNA: TGTGCCAGCAGCGAGAACTACGAGCAGTACTTC. Protein sequence: CASSENYEQYF.

Here the CDR3 reads CSVQQGYNQPQHF. CDR3 coding DNA: TGCAGCGTCCAACAGGGGTACAATCAGCCCCAGCATTTT. The rearrangement joins TRBV29-1 to TRBJ1-5; TRBD1 matches at 7 bases. The CDR3 contains 13 residues. J lost 3 bases, V lost 6 bases, and 5 bases had no gene match. CDR1 and CDR2 (germline): SQVTM, ANQGSEA.